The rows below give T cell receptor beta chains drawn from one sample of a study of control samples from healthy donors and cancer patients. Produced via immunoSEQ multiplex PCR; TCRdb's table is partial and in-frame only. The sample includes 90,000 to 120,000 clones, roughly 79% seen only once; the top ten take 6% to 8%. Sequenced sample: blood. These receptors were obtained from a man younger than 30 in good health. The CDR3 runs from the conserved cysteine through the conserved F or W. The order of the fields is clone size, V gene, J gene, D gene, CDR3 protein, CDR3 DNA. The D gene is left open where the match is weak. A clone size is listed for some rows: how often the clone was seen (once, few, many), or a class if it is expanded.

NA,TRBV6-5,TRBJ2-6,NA,CASTPLSSGANVLTF,TGTGCCAGCACCCCCCTTTCATCGGGGGCCAACGTCCTGACTTTC
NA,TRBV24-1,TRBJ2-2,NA,CATSDPIREPTGELFF,TGTGCCACCAGTGATCCGATCCGGGAACCCACCGGGGAGCTGTTTTTT
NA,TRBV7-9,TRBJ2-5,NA,CASSFTGETQYF,TGTGCCAGCTCTTTTACGGGAGAGACCCAGTACTTC
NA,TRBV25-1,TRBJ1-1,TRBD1,CASSHRGANTEAFF,TGTGCCAGCAGTCACAGGGGGGCGAACACTGAAGCTTTCTTT
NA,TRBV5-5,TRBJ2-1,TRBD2,CASSTRGAGKPHEQFF,TGTGCCAGCAGCACGCGGGGGGCAGGGAAACCCCATGAGCAGTTCTTC
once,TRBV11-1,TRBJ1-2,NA,CASSSRGNYGYTF,TGTGCCAGCAGCTCCAGGGGCAACTATGGCTACACCTTC
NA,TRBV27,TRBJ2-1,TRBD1,CASSLNSGTDYNEQFF,TGTGCCAGCAGTCTAAACTCCGGGACAGATTACAATGAGCAGTTCTTC
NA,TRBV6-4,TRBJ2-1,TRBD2,CASSDQGLAEYNEQFF,TGTGCCAGCAGTGATCAGGGACTAGCGGAGTACAATGAGCAGTTCTTC
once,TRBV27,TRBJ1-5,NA,CASSPRLRQPQHF,TGTGCCAGCAGTCCCAGACTCCGACAGCCCCAGCATTTT
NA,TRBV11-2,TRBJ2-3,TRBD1,CASSRTGTDTDTQYF,TGTGCCAGCAGCCGAACCGGGACAGACACAGATACGCAGTATTTT
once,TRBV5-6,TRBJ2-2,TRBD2,CASSLEGLAGGSNTGELFF,TGTGCCAGCAGCTTGGAGGGACTAGCGGGGGGTTCAAACACCGGGGAGCTGTTTTTT
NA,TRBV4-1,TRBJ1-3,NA,CASSQDRPSGNTIYF,TGCGCCAGCAGCCAAGATCGTCCCTCTGGAAACACCATATATTTT
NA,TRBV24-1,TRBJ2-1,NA,CATESLGGNEQFF,TGTGCCACCGAGTCATTAGGTGGCAATGAGCAGTTCTTC
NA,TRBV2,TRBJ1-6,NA,CASSESRAGSPLHF,TGTGCCAGCAGTGAATCACGGGCTGGGTCACCCCTCCACTTT
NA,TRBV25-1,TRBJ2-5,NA,CASSAPYQETQYF,TGTGCCAGCAGTGCTCCATACCAAGAGACCCAGTACTTC
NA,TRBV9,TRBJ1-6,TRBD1,CASSPQTGERSPLHF,TGTGCCAGCAGCCCCCAGACAGGGGAGAGATCACCCCTCCACTTT
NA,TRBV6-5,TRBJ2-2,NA,CASSSRWNTGELFF,TGTGCCAGCAGTTCTCGATGGAACACCGGGGAGCTGTTTTTT
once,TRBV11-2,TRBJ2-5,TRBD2,CASSLFGPASGGLQETQYF,TGTGCCAGCAGCTTATTCGGGCCGGCTAGCGGGGGACTACAAGAGACCCAGTACTTC
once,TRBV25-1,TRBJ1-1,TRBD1,CASSDRDRGSLTEAFF,TGTGCCAGCAGTGACCGGGACAGGGGTAGTCTCACTGAAGCTTTCTTT
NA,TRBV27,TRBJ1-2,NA,CASSWRREGYGYTF,TGTGCCAGCAGTTGGCGGCGGGAAGGCTATGGCTACACCTTC
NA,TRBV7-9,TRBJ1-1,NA,CASSLGGLGSTTEAFF,TGTGCCAGCAGCTTAGGAGGGCTTGGTTCGACCACTGAAGCTTTCTTT
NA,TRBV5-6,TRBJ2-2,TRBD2,CASSLLLAGGPGTGELFF,TGTGCCAGCAGCTTGCTCCTAGCGGGGGGGCCGGGCACCGGGGAGCTGTTTTTT
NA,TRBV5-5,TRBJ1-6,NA,CASSSRQAYNSPLHF,TGTGCCAGCAGCTCCCGACAGGCATATAATTCACCCCTCCACTTT
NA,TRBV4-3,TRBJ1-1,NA,CASSRGDRMNTEAFF,TGCGCCAGCAGCCGAGGAGACAGGATGAACACTGAAGCTTTCTTT
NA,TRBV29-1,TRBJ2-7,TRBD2,CSVEIGRASGYEQYF,TGCAGCGTTGAAATAGGTCGGGCTAGCGGCTACGAGCAGTACTTC
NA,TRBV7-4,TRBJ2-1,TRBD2,CASSSAGAPGSYNEQFF,TGTGCCAGCAGCTCAGCGGGGGCCCCAGGATCCTACAATGAGCAGTTCTTC
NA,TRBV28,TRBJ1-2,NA,CASSLLGGGKNYGYTF,TGTGCCAGCAGTTTATTAGGAGGGGGTAAAAACTATGGCTACACCTTC
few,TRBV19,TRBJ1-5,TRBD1,CASSPTGAGNQPQHF,TGTGCCAGTAGCCCGACAGGGGCAGGGAATCAGCCCCAGCATTTT
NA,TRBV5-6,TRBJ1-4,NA,CASSFRKSTNEKLFF,TGTGCCAGCAGCTTTAGAAAGTCAACTAATGAAAAACTGTTTTTT
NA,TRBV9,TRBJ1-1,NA,CASTLRNTEAFF,TGTGCCAGCACTCTTAGGAACACTGAAGCTTTCTTT
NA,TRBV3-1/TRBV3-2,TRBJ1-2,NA,CASSQDSARSYGYTF,TGTGCCAGCAGCCAAGATAGTGCCAGAAGCTATGGCTACACCTTC
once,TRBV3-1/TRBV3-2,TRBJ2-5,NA,CASSQGRGQETQYF,TGTGCCAGCAGCCAAGGCAGAGGCCAAGAGACCCAGTACTTC
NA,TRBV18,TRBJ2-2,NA,CASSPEPTNTGELFF,TGTGCCAGCTCACCAGAACCCACGAACACCGGGGAGCTGTTTTTT
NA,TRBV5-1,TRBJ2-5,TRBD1,CASSPWTGGEETQYF,TGCGCCAGCAGCCCCTGGACAGGGGGCGAAGAGACCCAGTACTTC
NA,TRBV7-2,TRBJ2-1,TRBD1,CASSLGQGVYNEQFF,TGTGCCAGCAGCTTGGGACAGGGGGTATACAATGAGCAGTTCTTC
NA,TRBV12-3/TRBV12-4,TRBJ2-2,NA,CASTETGELFF,TGTGCCAGCACCGAAACCGGGGAGCTGTTTTTT
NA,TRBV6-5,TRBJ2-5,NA,CASRRPAKETQYF,TGTGCCAGCAGACGTCCTGCCAAAGAGACCCAGTACTTC
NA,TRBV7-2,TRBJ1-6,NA,CASSPGPAYNSPLHF,TGTGCCAGCAGCCCCGGGCCCGCCTATAATTCACCCCTCCACTTT
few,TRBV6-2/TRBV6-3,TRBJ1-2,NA,CASSYFGDDYTF,TGTGCCAGCAGTTATTTCGGGGACGACTACACCTTC
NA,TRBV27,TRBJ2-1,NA,CASSLFQAYNEQFF,TGTGCCAGCAGTTTATTCCAGGCCTACAATGAGCAGTTCTTC
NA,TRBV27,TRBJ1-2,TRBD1,CASSPRLRTGSGYTF,TGTGCCAGCAGTCCCCGCCTTAGGACAGGGTCTGGCTACACCTTC
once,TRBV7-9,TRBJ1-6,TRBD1,CASRSTGGASPLHF,TGTGCCAGCAGGTCTACAGGGGGCGCGTCACCCCTCCACTTT
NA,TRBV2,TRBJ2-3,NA,CASRRDPTDTQYF,TGTGCCAGCAGGAGGGACCCCACAGATACGCAGTATTTT
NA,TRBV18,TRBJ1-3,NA,CASSPDSGNTIYF,TGTGCCAGCTCACCAGACTCTGGAAACACCATATATTTT
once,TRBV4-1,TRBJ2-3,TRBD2,CASSAPGTSVGNTQYF,TGCGCCAGCAGCGCGCCCGGGACTAGCGTGGGGAATACGCAGTATTTT
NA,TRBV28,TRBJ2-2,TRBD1,CASSSLNPYFGQGPNYANTGELFF,TGTGCCAGCAGTTCACTAAATCCTTACTTCGGACAGGGCCCTAATTACGCGAACACCGGGGAGCTGTTTTTT
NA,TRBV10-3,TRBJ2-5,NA,CAISESASADQETQYF,TGTGCCATCAGTGAGTCGGCTAGCGCGGATCAAGAGACCCAGTACTTC
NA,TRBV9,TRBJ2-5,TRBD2,CASQRGPQETQYF,TGTGCCAGTCAGCGGGGGCCACAAGAGACCCAGTACTTC
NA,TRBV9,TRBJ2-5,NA,CASSVGILGSQETQYF,TGTGCCAGCAGCGTAGGAATTCTGGGGAGTCAAGAGACCCAGTACTTC
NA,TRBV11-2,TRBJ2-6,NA,CASSLGSGSYSGANVLTF,TGTGCCAGCAGCTTAGGGTCGGGGAGCTACTCTGGGGCCAACGTCCTGACTTTC
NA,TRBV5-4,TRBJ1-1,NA,CASSPSFRDPEAFF,TGTGCCAGCAGCCCGTCGTTCAGGGACCCTGAAGCTTTCTTT
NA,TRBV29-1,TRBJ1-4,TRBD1,CSALDRFNEKLFF,TGCAGCGCTTTGGACAGGTTTAATGAAAAACTGTTTTTT
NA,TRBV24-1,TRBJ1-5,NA,CATSDLRPYSNQPQHF,TGTGCCACCAGTGATCTTCGACCCTATAGCAATCAGCCCCAGCATTTT
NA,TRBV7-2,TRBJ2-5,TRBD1,CASRPPGQGAETQYF,TGTGCCAGCAGACCACCGGGACAGGGGGCTGAGACCCAGTACTTC
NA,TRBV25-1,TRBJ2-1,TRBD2,CASSARSGGRDEQFF,TGTGCCAGCAGTGCCAGGAGCGGGGGGCGGGATGAGCAGTTCTTC
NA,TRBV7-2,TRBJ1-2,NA,CASSLAADSLYGYTF,TGTGCCAGCAGCTTAGCCGCAGATTCCCTCTATGGCTACACCTTC
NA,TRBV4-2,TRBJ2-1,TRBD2,CASSQEPSGGISNEQFF,TGTGCCAGCAGCCAAGAACCCAGCGGGGGCATCAGCAATGAGCAGTTCTTC
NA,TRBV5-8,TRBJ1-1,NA,CASSLDLRVDMNTEAFF,TGTGCCAGCAGCTTGGATCTCAGGGTAGACATGAACACTGAAGCTTTCTTT
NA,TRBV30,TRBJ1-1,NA,CGGARLAGTEAFF,TGTGGCGGGGCAAGGTTAGCGGGCACTGAAGCTTTCTTT